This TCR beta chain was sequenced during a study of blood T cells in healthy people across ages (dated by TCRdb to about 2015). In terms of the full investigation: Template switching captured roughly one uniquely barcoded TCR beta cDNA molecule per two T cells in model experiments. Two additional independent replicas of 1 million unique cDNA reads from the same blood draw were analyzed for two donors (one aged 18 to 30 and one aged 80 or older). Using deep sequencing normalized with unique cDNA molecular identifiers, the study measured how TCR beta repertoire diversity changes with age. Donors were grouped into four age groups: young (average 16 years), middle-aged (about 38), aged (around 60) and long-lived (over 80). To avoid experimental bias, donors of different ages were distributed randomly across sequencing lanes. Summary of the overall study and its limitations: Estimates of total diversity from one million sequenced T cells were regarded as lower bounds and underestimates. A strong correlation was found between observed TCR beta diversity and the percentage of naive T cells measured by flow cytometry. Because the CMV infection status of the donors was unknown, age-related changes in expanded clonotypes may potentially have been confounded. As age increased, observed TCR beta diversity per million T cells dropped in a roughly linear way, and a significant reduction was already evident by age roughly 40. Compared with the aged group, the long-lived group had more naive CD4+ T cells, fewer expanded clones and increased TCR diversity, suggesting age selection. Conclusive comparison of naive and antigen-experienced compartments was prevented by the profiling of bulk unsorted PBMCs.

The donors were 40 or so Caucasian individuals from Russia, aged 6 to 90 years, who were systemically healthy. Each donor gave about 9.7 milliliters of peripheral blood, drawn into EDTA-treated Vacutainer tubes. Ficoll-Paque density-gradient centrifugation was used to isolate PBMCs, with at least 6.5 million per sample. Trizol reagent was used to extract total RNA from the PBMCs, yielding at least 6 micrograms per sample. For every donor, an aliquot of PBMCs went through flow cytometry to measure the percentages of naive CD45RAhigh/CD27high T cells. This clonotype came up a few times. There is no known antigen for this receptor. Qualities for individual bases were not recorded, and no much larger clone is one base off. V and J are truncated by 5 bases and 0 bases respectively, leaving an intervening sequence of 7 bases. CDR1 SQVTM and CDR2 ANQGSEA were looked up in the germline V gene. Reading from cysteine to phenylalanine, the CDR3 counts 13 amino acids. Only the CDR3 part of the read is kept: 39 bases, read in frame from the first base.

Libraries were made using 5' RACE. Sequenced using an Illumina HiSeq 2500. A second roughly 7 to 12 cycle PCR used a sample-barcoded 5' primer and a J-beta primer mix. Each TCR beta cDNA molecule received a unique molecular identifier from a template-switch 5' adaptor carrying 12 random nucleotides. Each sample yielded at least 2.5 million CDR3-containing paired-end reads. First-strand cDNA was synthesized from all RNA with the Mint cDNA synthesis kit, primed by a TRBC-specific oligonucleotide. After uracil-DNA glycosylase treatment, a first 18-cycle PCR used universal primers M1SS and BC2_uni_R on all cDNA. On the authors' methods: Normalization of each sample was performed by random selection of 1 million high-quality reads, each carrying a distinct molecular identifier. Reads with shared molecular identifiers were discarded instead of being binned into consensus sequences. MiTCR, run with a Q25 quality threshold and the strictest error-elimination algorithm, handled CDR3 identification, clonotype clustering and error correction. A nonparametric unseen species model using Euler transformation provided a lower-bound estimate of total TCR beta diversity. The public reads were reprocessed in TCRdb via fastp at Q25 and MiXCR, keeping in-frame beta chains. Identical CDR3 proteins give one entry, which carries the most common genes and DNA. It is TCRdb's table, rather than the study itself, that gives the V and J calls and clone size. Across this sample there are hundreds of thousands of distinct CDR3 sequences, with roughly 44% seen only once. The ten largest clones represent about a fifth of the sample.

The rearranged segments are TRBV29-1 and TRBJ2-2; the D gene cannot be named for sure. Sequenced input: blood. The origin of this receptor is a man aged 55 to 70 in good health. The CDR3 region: CSVSETNTGELFF. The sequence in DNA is TGCAGCGTTTCAGAGACGAACACCGGGGAGCTGTTTTTT.